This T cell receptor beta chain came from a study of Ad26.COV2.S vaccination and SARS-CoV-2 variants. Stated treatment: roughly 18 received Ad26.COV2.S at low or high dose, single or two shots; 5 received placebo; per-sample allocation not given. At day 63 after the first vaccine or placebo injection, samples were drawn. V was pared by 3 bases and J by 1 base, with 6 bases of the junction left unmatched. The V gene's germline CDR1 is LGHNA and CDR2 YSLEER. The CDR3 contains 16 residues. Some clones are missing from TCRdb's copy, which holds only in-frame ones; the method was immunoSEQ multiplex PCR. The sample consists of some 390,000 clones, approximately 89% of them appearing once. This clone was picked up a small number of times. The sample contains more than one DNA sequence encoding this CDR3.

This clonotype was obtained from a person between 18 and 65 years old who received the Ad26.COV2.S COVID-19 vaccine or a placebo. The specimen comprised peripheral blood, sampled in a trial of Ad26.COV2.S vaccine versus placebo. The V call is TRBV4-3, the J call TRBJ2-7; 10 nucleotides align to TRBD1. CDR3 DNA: TGCGCCAGCAGCCATTCCGGGACAGGGGAATCCTACGAGCAGTACTTC. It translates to CASSHSGTGESYEQYF.